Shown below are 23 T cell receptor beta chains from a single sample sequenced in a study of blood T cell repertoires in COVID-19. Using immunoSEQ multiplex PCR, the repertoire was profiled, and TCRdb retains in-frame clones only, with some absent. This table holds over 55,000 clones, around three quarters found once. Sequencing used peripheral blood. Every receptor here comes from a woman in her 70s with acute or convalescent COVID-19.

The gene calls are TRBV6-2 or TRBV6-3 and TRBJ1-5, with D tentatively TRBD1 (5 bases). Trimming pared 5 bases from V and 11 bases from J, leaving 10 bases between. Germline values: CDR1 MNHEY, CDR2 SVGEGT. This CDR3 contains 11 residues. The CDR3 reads CASSPGVSQHF. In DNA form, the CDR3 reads TGTGCCAGCAGTCCGGGGGTGTCCCAGCATTTT.

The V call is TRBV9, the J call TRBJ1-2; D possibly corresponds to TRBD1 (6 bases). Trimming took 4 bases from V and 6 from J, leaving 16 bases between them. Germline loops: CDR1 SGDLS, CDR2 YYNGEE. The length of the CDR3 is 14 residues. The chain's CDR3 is CASSPQQGLDGYTF. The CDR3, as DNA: TGTGCCAGCAGCCCCCAACAGGGTTTGGATGGCTACACCTTC. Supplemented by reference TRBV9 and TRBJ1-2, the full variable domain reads DSGVTQTPKHLITATGQRVTLRCSPRSGDLSVYWYQQSLDQGLQFLIQYYNGEERAKGNILERFSAQQFPDLHSELNLSSLELGDSALYFCASSPQQGLDGYTFGSGTRLTVV.

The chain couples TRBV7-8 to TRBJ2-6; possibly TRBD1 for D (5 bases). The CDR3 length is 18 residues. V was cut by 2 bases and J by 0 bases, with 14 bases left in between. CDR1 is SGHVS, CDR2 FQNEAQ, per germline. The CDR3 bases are TGTGCCAGCAGCTTATTGGGGCAGGTCCGCTCTGGGGCCAACGTCCTGACTTTC. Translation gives CASSLLGQVRSGANVLTF. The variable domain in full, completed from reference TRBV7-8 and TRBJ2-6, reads GAGVSQSPRYKVAKRGQDVALRCDPISGHVSLFWYQQALGQGPEFLTYFQNEAQLDKSGLPSDRFFAERPEGSVSTLKIQRTQQEDSAVYLCASSLLGQVRSGANVLTFGAGSRLTVL.

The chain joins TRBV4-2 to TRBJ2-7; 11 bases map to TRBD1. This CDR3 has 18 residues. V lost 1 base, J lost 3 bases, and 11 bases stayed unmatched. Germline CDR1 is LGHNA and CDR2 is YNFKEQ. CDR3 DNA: TGTGCCAGCAGCCAAGGGACAGGGGGCTCTCGTGATATCTACGAGCAGTACTTC. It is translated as CASSQGTGGSRDIYEQYF.

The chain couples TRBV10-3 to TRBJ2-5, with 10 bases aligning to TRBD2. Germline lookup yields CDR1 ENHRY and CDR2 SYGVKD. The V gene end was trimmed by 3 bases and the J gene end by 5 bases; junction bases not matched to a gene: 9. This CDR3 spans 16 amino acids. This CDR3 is CAISDSKRGGGETQYF. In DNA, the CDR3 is TGTGCCATCAGTGATTCGAAGCGGGGGGGCGGGGAGACCCAGTACTTC.

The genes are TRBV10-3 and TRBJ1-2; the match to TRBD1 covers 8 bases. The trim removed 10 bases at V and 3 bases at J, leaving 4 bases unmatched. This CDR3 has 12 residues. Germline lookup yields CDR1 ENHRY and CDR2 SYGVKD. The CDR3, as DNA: TGTGCCACCACACAGGGGGACTATGGCTACACCTTC. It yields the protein CATTQGDYGYTF.

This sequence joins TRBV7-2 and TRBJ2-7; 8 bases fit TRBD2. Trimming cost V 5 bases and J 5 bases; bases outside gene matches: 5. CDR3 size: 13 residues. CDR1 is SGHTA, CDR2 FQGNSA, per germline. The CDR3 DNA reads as TGTGCCAGCAGCCTTCTAGCGGGCCACGAGCAGTACTTC. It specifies CASSLLAGHEQYF.

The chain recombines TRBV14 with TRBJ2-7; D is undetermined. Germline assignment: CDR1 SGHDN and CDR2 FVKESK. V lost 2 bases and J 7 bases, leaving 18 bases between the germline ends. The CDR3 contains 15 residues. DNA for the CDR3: TGTGCCAGCAGCCAAACCCCGCGGAGCACGGAAGAGCAGTACTTC. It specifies CASSQTPRSTEEQYF.

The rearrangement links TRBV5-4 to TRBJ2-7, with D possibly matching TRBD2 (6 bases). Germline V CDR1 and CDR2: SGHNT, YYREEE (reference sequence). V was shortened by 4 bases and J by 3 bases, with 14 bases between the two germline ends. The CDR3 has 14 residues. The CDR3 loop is CASSQTGDLYEQYF. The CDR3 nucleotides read TGTGCCAGCAGCCAAACGGGGGATCTCTACGAGCAGTACTTC.

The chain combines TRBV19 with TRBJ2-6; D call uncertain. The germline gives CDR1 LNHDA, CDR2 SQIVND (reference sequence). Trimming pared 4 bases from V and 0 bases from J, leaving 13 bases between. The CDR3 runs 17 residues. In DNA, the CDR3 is TGTGCCAGTAGTAAAGTCGCGAGAAGCTCTGGGGCCAACGTCCTGACTTTC. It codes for CASSKVARSSGANVLTF.

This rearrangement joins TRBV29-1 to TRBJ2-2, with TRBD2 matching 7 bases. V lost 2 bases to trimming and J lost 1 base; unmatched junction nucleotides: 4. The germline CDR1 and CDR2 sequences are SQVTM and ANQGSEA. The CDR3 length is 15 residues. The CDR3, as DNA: TGCAGCGTTGAAATCCAGCGGGGGAACACCGGGGAGCTGTTTTTT. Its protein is CSVEIQRGNTGELFF.

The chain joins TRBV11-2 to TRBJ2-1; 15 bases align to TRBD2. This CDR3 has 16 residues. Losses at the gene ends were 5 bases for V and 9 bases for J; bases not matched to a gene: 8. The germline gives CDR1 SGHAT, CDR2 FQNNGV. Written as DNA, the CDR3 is TGTGCCAGCAGCCCGGGACTAGCGGGAGGATCCGGTGAGCAGTTCTTC. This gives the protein CASSPGLAGGSGEQFF.

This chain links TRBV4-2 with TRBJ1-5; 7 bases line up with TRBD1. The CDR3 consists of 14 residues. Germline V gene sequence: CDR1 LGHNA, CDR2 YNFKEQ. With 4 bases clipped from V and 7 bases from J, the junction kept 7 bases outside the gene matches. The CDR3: CASSLTTGDQPQHF. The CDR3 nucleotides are TGTGCCAGCAGCCTCACTACAGGGGACCAGCCCCAGCATTTT.

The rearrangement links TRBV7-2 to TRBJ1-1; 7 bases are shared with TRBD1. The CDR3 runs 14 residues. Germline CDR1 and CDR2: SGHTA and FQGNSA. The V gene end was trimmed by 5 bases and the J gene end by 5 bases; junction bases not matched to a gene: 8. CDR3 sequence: CASSVQGVGTEAFF. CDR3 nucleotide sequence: TGTGCCAGCAGCGTCCAGGGGGTGGGGACTGAAGCTTTCTTT.

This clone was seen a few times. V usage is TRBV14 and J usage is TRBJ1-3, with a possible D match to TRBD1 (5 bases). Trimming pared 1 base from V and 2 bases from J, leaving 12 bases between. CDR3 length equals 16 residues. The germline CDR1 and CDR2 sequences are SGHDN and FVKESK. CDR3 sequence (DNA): TGTGCCAGCAGCCAAGTTCGGGGGGTCGCTGGAAACACCATATATTTT. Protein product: CASSQVRGVAGNTIYF.

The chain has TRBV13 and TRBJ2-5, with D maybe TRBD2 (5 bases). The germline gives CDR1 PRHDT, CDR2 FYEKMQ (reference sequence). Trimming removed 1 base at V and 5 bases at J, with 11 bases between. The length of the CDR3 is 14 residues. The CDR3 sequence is CASSLAPGKETQYF. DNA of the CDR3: TGTGCCAGCAGCTTAGCACCCGGGAAGGAGACCCAGTACTTC.

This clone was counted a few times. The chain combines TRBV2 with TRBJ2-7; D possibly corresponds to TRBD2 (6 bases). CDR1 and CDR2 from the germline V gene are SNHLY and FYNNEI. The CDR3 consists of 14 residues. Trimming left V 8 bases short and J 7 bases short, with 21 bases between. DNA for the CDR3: TGTGCCAGCTCCTTTGGCGGGGTACTGAGAGAGCAGTACTTC. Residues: CASSFGGVLREQYF.

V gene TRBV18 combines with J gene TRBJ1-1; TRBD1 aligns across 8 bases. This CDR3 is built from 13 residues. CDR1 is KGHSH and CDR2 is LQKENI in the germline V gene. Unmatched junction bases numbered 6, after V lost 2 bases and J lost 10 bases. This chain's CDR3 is CASSPYQGAGAFF. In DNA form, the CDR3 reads TGTGCCAGCTCACCATACCAGGGGGCGGGAGCTTTCTTT. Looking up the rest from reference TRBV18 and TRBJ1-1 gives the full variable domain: NAGVMQNPRHLVRRRGQEARLRCSPMKGHSHVYWYRQLPEEGLKFMVYLQKENIIDESGMPKERFSAEFPKEGPSILRIQQVVRGDSAAYFCASSPYQGAGAFFGQGTRLTVV.

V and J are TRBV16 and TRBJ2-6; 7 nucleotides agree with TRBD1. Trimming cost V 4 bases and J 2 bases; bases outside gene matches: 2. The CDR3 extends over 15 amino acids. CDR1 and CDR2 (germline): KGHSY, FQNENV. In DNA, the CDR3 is TGTGCCAGCAGCCGACAGGGAACTGGGGCCAACGTCCTGACTTTC. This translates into CASSRQGTGANVLTF.

CDR3 nucleotides: TGTGCCAGTAAGTGGGACAGGGGCTATAGCAATCAGCCCCAGCATTTT. Residues: CASKWDRGYSNQPQHF. This chain uses TRBV19 with TRBJ1-5; 10 nucleotides line up with TRBD1. With 7 bases clipped from V and 0 bases from J, the junction kept 6 bases outside the gene matches. The length of the CDR3 is 16 residues. Germline V CDR1 and CDR2: LNHDA, SQIVND (reference sequence).

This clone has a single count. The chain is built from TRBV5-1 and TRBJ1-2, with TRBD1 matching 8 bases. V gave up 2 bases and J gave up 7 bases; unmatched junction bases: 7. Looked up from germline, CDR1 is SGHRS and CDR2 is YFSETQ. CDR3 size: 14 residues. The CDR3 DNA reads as TGCGCCAGCAGCTTAGACCAGGGGGCTTCTGGCTACACCTTC. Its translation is CASSLDQGASGYTF.

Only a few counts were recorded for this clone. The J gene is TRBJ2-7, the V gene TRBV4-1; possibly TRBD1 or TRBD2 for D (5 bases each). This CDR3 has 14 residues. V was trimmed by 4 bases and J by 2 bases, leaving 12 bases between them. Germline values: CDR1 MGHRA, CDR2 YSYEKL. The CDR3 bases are TGCGCCAGCAGCCCAGAGGGGCTAACCTACGAGCAGTACTTC. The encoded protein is CASSPEGLTYEQYF.

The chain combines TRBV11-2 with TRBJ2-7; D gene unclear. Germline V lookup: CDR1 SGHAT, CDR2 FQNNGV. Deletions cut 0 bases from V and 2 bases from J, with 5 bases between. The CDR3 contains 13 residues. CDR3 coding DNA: TGTGCCAGCAGCTTAGAAAATACCTACGAGCAGTACTTC. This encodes CASSLENTYEQYF. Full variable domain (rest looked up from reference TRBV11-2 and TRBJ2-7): EAGVAQSPRYKIIEKRQSVAFWCNPISGHATLYWYQQILGQGPKLLIQFQNNGVVDDSQLPKDRFSAERLKGVDSTLKIQPAKLEDSAVYLCASSLENTYEQYFGPGTRLTVT.